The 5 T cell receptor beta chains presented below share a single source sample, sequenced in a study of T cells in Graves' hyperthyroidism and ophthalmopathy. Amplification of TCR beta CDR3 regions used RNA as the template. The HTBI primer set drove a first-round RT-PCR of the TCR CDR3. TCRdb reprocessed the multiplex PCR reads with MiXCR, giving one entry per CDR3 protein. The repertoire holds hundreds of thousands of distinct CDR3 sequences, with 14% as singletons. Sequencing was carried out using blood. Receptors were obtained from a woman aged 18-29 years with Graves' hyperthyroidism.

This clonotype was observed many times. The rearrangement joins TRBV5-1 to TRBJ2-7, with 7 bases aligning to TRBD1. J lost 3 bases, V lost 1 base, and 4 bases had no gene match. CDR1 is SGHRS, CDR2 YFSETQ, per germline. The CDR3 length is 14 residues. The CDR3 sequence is CASSLTAGGYEQYF. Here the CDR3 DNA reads TGCGCCAGCAGCTTGACCGCAGGGGGCTACGAGCAGTACTTC.

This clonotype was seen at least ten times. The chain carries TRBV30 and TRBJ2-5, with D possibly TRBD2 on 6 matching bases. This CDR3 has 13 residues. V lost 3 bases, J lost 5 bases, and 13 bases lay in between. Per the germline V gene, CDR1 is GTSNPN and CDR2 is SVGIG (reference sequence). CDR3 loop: CAWRGAGRETQYF. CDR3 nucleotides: TGTGCCTGGAGAGGAGCAGGGAGGGAGACCCAGTACTTC.

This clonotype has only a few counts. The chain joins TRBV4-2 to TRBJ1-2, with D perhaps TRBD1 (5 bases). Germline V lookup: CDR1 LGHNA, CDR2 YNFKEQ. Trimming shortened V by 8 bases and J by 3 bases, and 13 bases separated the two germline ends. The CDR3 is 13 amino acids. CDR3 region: CASRRGSDYGYTF. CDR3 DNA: TGTGCCAGCCGCCGGGGGAGTGACTATGGCTACACCTTC.

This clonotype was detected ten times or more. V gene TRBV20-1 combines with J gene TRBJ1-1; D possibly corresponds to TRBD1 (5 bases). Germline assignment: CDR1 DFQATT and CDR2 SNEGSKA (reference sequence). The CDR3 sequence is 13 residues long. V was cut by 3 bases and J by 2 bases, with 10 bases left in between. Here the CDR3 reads CSASTTANTEAFF. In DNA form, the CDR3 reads TGCAGTGCTAGCACGACAGCCAACACTGAAGCTTTCTTT.

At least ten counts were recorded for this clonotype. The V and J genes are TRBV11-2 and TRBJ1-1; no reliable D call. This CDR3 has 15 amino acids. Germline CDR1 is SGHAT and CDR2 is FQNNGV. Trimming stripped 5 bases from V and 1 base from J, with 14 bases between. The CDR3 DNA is TGTGCCAGCAGCCCCTCTGGACGGGGGAACACTGAAGCTTTCTTT. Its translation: CASSPSGRGNTEAFF. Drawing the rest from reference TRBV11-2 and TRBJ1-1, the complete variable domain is EAGVAQSPRYKIIEKRQSVAFWCNPISGHATLYWYQQILGQGPKLLIQFQNNGVVDDSQLPKDRFSAERLKGVDSTLKIQPAKLEDSAVYLCASSPSGRGNTEAFFGQGTRLTVV.